This T cell receptor (beta chain) was retrieved from a study of CD8 T cells in ankylosing spondylitis. This clonotype has at least ten counts. Antigen: not known. Study outcomes and limitations: Some motif variants were previously reported in reactive arthritis synovial fluid and blood. A TCR beta motif of several highly homologous variants appeared characteristic of ankylosing spondylitis blood.

TCRdb re-analysed the 5' RACE reads in MiXCR, keeping a single row per CDR3 protein. The sample lists some 150,000 distinct CDR3 sequences; approximately 44% were seen once. The CDR3 loop spans 17 amino acids. Germline CDR1 reads LGHNA; CDR2 reads YNFKEQ. Trimming removed 4 bases from V and 2 bases from J, with 17 bases in between. Material: synovial fluid, either unsorted or a sorted T cell fraction (not recorded which). This TCR came from a male donor with ankylosing spondylitis. The chain joins TRBV4-2 to TRBJ2-2; D is ambiguous. The CDR3 protein is CASSLLSATLNTGELFF. The CDR3 DNA follows: TGTGCCAGCAGCCTCTTATCAGCCACACTAAACACCGGGGAGCTGTTTTTT.